The 18 T cell receptor beta chains in this list originate from one sample, sequenced in a study of blood T cell repertoires in COVID-19. TCRdb's table, derived via immunoSEQ multiplex PCR, lists solely in-frame clones and lacks some. The profile shows about 280,000 clones, 87% of them singletons. The material sequenced was PBMCs or T cells enriched from blood (not recorded which). These receptors were collected from a woman in her thirties or forties who had recovered from COVID-19.

This chain joins TRBV23-1 and TRBJ2-2; D not resolved. TRBV23-1 is given ORF status, its function remaining uncertain. The V gene lost 4 bases and the J gene lost 4 bases, with 7 bases spanning the gap. This CDR3 has 13 amino acids. The CDR3 nucleotides read TGCGCCAGCAGTCGACGGGTCACCGGGGAGCTGTTTTTT. It codes for CASSRRVTGELFF.

This chain uses TRBV5-1 with TRBJ2-4; D gene ambiguous. The CDR3 runs to 14 residues. In germline, CDR1 is SGHRS, CDR2 YFSETQ. The V and J ends lost 0 bases and 0 bases respectively, with 4 bases between them. The CDR3 sequence: CASSLDTAKNIQYF. Written as DNA, the CDR3 is TGCGCCAGCAGCTTGGACACAGCCAAAAACATTCAGTACTTC.

The chain uses TRBV27 and TRBJ2-7; weak D call: TRBD2 (5 bases). CDR1 and CDR2 (germline): MNHEY, SMNVEV (reference sequence). CDR3 length: 16 residues. Trimming stripped 5 bases from V and 2 bases from J, with 19 bases between. CDR3 sequence (DNA): TGTGCCAGCAGTCCCGAGGGCTACCTCACGACCTACGAGCAGTACTTC. Amino acids: CASSPEGYLTTYEQYF.

This chain links TRBV21-1 with TRBJ2-5; the D call in the table, TRBD2, was not verified against the DNA. TRBV21-1 corresponds to a pseudogene. CDR3 size: 16 residues. As DNA, the CDR3 is TGTGCCAGCAGCGCCAAGACTAGCTGCGACCAAGAGACCCAGTACTTC. As protein: CASSAKTSCDQETQYF.

This clone was observed a handful of times. V is TRBV7-8 and J is TRBJ2-3, with unresolved D. From germline, CDR1 is SGHVS and CDR2 FQNEAQ. Trimming removed 5 bases at V and 6 bases at J, with 9 bases between. The CDR3 totals 12 residues. CDR3 amino acids: CASSQYADTQYF. The CDR3 DNA is TGTGCCAGCAGCCAATACGCGGATACGCAGTATTTT.

V usage is TRBV4-3 and J usage is TRBJ2-3; TRBD2 agrees at 8 bases. V shed 1 base and J 2 bases; nucleotides not matched to a gene: 8. CDR3 length: 17 amino acids. CDR1 and CDR2 from the germline V gene are LGHNA and YSLEER. This chain's CDR3 is CASSQVLSGSLTDTQYF. In nucleotides, the CDR3 is TGCGCCAGCAGCCAAGTTCTCAGCGGGAGCCTCACAGATACGCAGTATTTT.

The V call is TRBV2, the J call TRBJ2-7; TRBD2 agrees at 7 bases. The CDR3 length is 13 residues. Trimming cost V 3 bases and J 5 bases; bases outside gene matches: 4. Germline-derived CDR1 and CDR2 are SNHLY and FYNNEI. CDR3 sequence: CASSERETDEQYF. CDR3 DNA sequence: TGTGCCAGCAGTGAGCGGGAGACGGACGAGCAGTACTTC.

In regard to this clone: Other nucleotide sequences in the sample specify the same CDR3. The rearrangement joins TRBV7-9 to TRBJ1-2; 9 bases match TRBD1. The J segment lost 4 bases and the V segment lost 3 bases, leaving 0 bases of the junction unmatched. The germline V gene encodes CDR1 SEHNR and CDR2 FQNEAQ (reference sequence). CDR3 size: 13 residues. CDR3 in amino acids: CASSLGQGYGYTF. Written as DNA, the CDR3 is TGTGCCAGCAGCTTGGGACAGGGCTATGGCTACACCTTC.

This sequence joins TRBV5-6 and TRBJ1-1; D uncertain. Trimming pared 4 bases from V and 0 bases from J, leaving 10 bases between. CDR3 length: 14 residues. Germline V gives CDR1 SGHDT, CDR2 YYEEEE. CDR3 protein: CASSRRSLNTEAFF. CDR3 nucleotides: TGTGCCAGCAGCCGGAGATCGTTGAACACTGAAGCTTTCTTT.

V is TRBV11-2 and J is TRBJ2-3; 8 nucleotides agree with TRBD2. This CDR3 has 17 residues. Germline V gives CDR1 SGHAT, CDR2 FQNNGV. V gave up 2 bases and J gave up 3 bases; unmatched junction bases: 10. CDR3 protein: CASSLRWPGLETDTQYF. The CDR3 DNA reads as TGTGCCAGCAGCTTACGATGGCCGGGACTAGAAACAGATACGCAGTATTTT.

The CDR3 spells CASSLTDSRNQPQHF. CDR3 DNA sequence: TGTGCCAGCAGCTTAACCGACAGTCGCAATCAGCCCCAGCATTTT. This chain links TRBV7-2 with TRBJ1-5; D possibly corresponds to TRBD1 (5 bases). The CDR3 is 15 amino acids. From germline, CDR1 is SGHTA and CDR2 FQGNSA. With 2 bases removed from V and 2 bases from J, the gap between germline ends came to 10 bases.

The rearrangement uses TRBV3-1 (or the pseudogene TRBV3-2) and TRBJ2-7, with D possibly matching TRBD1 (5 bases). Germline V gene lookup returns CDR1 LGHDT and CDR2 YNNKEL (reference sequence). V lost 3 bases to trimming and J lost 3 bases, with 12 bases between them. The CDR3 consists of 14 residues. This chain's CDR3 is CASSQRPGYYEQYF. CDR3 DNA: TGTGCCAGCAGCCAGAGGCCAGGGTACTACGAGCAGTACTTC.

The chain carries TRBV25-1 and TRBJ2-7, with D perhaps matching TRBD1 (6 bases). Between the trimmed V and J ends, which lost 4 bases and 3 bases, there was a span of 16 bases. Per the germline V gene, CDR1 is MGHDK and CDR2 is SYGVNS. CDR3 length: 15 amino acids. CDR3 nucleotide sequence: TGTGCCAGCAGTGGGCCCGGGACACTTCACTACGAGCAGTACTTC. Translation: CASSGPGTLHYEQYF.

The CDR3 protein is CASSRVGTGQETQYF. CDR3 in DNA: TGTGCCAGCAGTCGCGTCGGGACAGGGCAAGAGACCCAGTACTTC. The chain has TRBV6-5 and TRBJ2-5; 9 positions match TRBD1. The V segment lost 5 bases and the J segment 2 bases; nucleotides outside the gene matches: 6. This CDR3 comprises 15 residues. CDR1 is MNHEY and CDR2 is SVGAGI in the germline V gene.

The chain couples TRBV7-3 to TRBJ1-1; 11 nucleotides match TRBD1. Germline V gene lookup returns CDR1 SGHTA and CDR2 FQGTGA. Trimming took 5 bases from V and 0 from J; bases not matched to a gene: 5. The CDR3 is 16 residues long. The CDR3 DNA is TGTGCCAGCAGCAGGACAGGGGGCGGGATGAACACTGAAGCTTTCTTT. It yields the protein CASSRTGGGMNTEAFF. The full variable domain, with the rest looked up from reference TRBV7-3 and TRBJ1-1, is GAGVSQTPSNKVTEKGKYVELRCDPISGHTALYWYRQSLGQGPEFLIYFQGTGAADDSGLPNDRFFAVRPEGSVSTLKIQRTERGDSAVYLCASSRTGGGMNTEAFFGQGTRLTVV.

The chain joins TRBV4-3 to TRBJ2-5; 14 bases fit TRBD2. This CDR3 is built from 14 residues. The V and J ends lost 11 bases and 4 bases, in that order; junction bases with no gene match: 6. CDR1 is LGHNA, CDR2 YSLEER, per germline. The CDR3 DNA reads TGCGCCGGCATGGGACTAGCGGGAGCAGAGACCCAGTACTTC. Its translation is CAGMGLAGAETQYF.

This sequence joins TRBV9 and TRBJ2-2, with 7 nucleotides matching TRBD1. Germline values: CDR1 SGDLS, CDR2 YYNGEE. There are 15 residues in the CDR3. The trim removed 5 bases at V and 1 base at J, leaving 5 bases unmatched. The CDR3 sequence: CASRRGHKNTGELFF. Here the CDR3 DNA reads TGTGCCAGCAGAAGGGGGCATAAGAACACCGGGGAGCTGTTTTTT.

This rearrangement joins TRBV19 to TRBJ2-3; 10 nucleotides line up with TRBD2. The J segment lost 2 bases and the V segment lost 3 bases, leaving 11 bases of the junction unmatched. The CDR3 loop spans 18 amino acids. Germline V CDR1 and CDR2: LNHDA, SQIVND (reference sequence). CDR3 in DNA: TGTGCCAGTAGTATTGGCCTAGCGGGGGTATCTGTCACAGATACGCAGTATTTT. Residues: CASSIGLAGVSVTDTQYF.